This T cell receptor beta chain was captured in a study of T cells after yellow fever vaccination. Points from the study as a whole: Among all clonotypes, a small share was observed in both CD4 and CD8 compartments.

This clonotype was observed a few times. The target antigen is unknown. From the 5' RACE reads, TCRdb called clonotypes with MiXCR, one entry per CDR3 protein. The sample includes some 300,000 distinct CDR3 sequences, 8.5% to 10% of them seen just once. The sequenced sample was CD4+ T cells sorted from PBMCs, obtained 5 days after the yellow fever booster vaccination. This TCR derives from a man between 18 and 35 years old who received the YFV17D yellow fever vaccine.

CDR3 sequence (DNA): TGTGCCAGCAGCCCACGGTACACTGAAGCTTTCTTT. Amino acid sequence: CASSPRYTEAFF. The chain carries TRBV7-2 and TRBJ1-1; D ambiguous. Trimming cost V 5 bases and J 3 bases, with 7 bases left between them. The CDR3 is made up of 12 amino acids. Germline V gene data show CDR1 as SGHTA and CDR2 as FQGNSA.